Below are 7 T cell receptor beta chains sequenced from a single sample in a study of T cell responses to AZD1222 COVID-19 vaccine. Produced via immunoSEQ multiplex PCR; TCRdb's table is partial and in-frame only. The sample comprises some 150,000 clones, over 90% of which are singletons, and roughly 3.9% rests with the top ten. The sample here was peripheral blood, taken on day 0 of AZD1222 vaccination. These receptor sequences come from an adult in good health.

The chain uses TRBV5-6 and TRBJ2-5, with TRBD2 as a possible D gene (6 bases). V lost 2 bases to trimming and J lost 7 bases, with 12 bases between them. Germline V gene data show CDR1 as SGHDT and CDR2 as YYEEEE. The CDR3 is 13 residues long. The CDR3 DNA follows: TGTGCCAGCAGCTTAACCTGGGGAGGGACCCAGTACTTC. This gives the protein CASSLTWGGTQYF.

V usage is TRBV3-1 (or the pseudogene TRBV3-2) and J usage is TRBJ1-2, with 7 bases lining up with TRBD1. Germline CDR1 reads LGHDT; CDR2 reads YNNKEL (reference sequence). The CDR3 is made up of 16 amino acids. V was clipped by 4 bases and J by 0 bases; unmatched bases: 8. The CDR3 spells CASSRNWDSSNYGYTF. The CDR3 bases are TGTGCCAGCAGCCGCAACTGGGACAGTTCTAACTATGGCTACACCTTC.

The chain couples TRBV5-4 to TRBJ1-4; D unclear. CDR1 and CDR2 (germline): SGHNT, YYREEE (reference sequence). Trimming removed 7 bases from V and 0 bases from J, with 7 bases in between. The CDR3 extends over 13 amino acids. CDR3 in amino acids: CASSFATNEKLFF. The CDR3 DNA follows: TGTGCCAGCTCTTTTGCAACTAATGAAAAACTGTTTTTT.

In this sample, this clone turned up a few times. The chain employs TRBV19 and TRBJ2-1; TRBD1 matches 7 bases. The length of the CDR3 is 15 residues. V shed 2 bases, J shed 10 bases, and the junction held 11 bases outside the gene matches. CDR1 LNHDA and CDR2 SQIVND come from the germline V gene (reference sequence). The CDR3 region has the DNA TGTGCCAGTAGTATATTCGGGACAGCCGCCGGGGAGCAGTTCTTC. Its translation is CASSIFGTAAGEQFF. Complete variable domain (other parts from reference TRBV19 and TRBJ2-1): DGGITQSPKYLFRKEGQNVTLSCEQNLNHDAMYWYRQDPGQGLRLIYYSQIVNDFQKGDIAEGYSVSREKKESFPLTVTSAQKNPTAFYLCASSIFGTAAGEQFFGPGTRLTVL.

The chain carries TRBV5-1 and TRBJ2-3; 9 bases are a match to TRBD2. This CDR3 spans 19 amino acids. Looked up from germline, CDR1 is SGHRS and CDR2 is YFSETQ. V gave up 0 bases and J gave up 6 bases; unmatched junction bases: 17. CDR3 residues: CASSLALLSLAGDKDTQYF. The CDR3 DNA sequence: TGCGCCAGCAGCTTGGCCCTTTTATCTTTAGCGGGGGATAAGGATACGCAGTATTTT.

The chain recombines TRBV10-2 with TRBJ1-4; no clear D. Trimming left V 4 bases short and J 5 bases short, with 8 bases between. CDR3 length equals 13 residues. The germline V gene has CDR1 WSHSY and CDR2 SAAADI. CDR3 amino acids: CASSGETNEKLFF. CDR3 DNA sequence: TGCGCCAGCAGTGGGGAAACAAATGAAAAACTGTTTTTT.

The CDR3 loop reads CASSYSRQANINTIYF. The CDR3 nucleotides read TGTGCCAGCAGTTATTCGCGACAGGCTAATATAAACACCATATATTTT. The V gene is TRBV28, the J gene TRBJ1-3, with D possibly matching TRBD1 (6 bases). Trimming took off 4 bases at V and 6 bases at J, with 19 bases between the two ends. CDR1 and CDR2 from the germline V gene are MDHEN and SYDVKM. The CDR3 length is 16 residues.